Each of the 11 T cell receptor beta chains below was sequenced from the same sample in a study of cytomegalovirus exposure and HLA in healthy donors. Profiled with immunoSEQ multiplex PCR; TCRdb holds only in-frame clones, not every one. The sample includes some 78,000 clones, about 96% of them seen just once. The sample was PBMCs. The receptors were gathered from a man between 18 and 29 years old in good health and CMV-seropositive.

The CDR3 bases are TGTGCCAGCAGCCAACCGACTAGCGGGAACTACGAGCAGTACTTC. Amino acids: CASSQPTSGNYEQYF. V and J are TRBV4-2 and TRBJ2-7, with 11 bases aligning to TRBD2. Trimming cost V 2 bases and J 3 bases; bases outside gene matches: 3. CDR3 length equals 15 residues. Germline-derived CDR1 and CDR2 are LGHNA and YNFKEQ.

The chain recombines TRBV29-1 with TRBJ1-1; 8 bases are shared with TRBD1. Germline CDR1 SQVTM, CDR2 ANQGSEA. The J segment lost 0 bases and the V segment lost 5 bases, leaving 5 bases of the junction unmatched. CDR3 size: 14 residues. CDR3 in DNA: TGCAGCGTTTGTCAGGGGGCGTTGAACACTGAAGCTTTCTTT. Its protein is CSVCQGALNTEAFF. Complete variable domain (other parts from reference TRBV29-1 and TRBJ1-1): SAVISQKPSRDICQRGTSLTIQCQVDSQVTMMFWYRQQPGQSLTLIATANQGSEATYESGFVIDKFPISRPNLTFSTLTVSNMSPEDSSIYLCSVCQGALNTEAFFGQGTRLTVV.

This clone was observed a single time. V is TRBV11-2 and J is TRBJ2-1, with a possible D match to TRBD2 (6 bases). This CDR3 has 14 residues. Germline CDR1 SGHAT, CDR2 FQNNGV. The V end was cut by 8 bases, the J end by 3 bases, with 14 bases between. This CDR3 reads CASYRDSIYNEQFF. The CDR3 DNA is TGTGCCAGCTATAGGGACTCGATCTACAATGAGCAGTTCTTC.

The chain couples TRBV13 to TRBJ2-2; D is perhaps TRBD1 (5 bases). CDR3 length: 15 residues. V was trimmed by 5 bases and J by 6 bases, leaving 16 bases between them. Germline V gene lookup returns CDR1 PRHDT and CDR2 FYEKMQ (reference sequence). In DNA, the CDR3 is TGTGCCAGCAGCATGGGGCCCCCCGAAGCCGGGGAGCTGTTTTTT. It specifies CASSMGPPEAGELFF.

J is TRBJ2-7 and V is TRBV6-1, with 10 bases that match TRBD2. From germline, CDR1 is MNHNS and CDR2 SASEGT. The CDR3 totals 15 residues. After removal of 5 bases from V and 4 bases from J, the junction contained 8 bases not matched to a gene. CDR3 bases: TGTGCCAGCAGTTCACTAGCGGGGTATGGGTACGAGCAGTACTTC. Translated: CASSSLAGYGYEQYF.

V gene TRBV6-1 combines with J gene TRBJ2-7; maybe TRBD2 (7 bases). The germline V gene encodes CDR1 MNHNS and CDR2 SASEGT. Deletions cut 7 bases from V and 3 bases from J, with 19 bases between. CDR3 length: 15 residues. CDR3 protein: CASNFGGRDYYEQYF. The CDR3 nucleotides read TGTGCCAGCAATTTCGGGGGCAGGGACTACTACGAGCAGTACTTC.

The V gene is TRBV28, the J gene TRBJ2-5; 11 bases map to TRBD2. Germline CDR1 is MDHEN and CDR2 is SYDVKM. The CDR3 has 15 amino acids. V trimming: 3 bases; J trimming: 2 bases; junction bases outside the gene matches: 2. In DNA form, the CDR3 reads TGTGCCAGCAGTTTGGCTAGCGGGAGGCAAGAGACCCAGTACTTC. Translating it yields CASSLASGRQETQYF.

The J gene is TRBJ2-5, the V gene TRBV5-6, with D unclear. The CDR3 has 14 amino acids. Trimming shortened V by 1 base and J by 4 bases, and 11 bases separated the two germline ends. Germline CDR1 reads SGHDT; CDR2 reads YYEEEE. The CDR3 nucleotides read TGTGCCAGCAGCTTGTGGTCCCCTACAGAGACCCAGTACTTC. Its protein is CASSLWSPTETQYF.

The V and J genes are TRBV4-2 and TRBJ2-3; 11 nucleotides agree with TRBD2. Germline CDR1 and CDR2: LGHNA and YNFKEQ. V shed 3 bases, J shed 0 bases, and the junction held 2 bases outside the gene matches. This CDR3 is built from 16 residues. This CDR3 is CASSQTSGESTDTQYF. The CDR3 DNA follows: TGTGCCAGCAGCCAGACTAGCGGGGAAAGCACAGATACGCAGTATTTT.

The chain combines TRBV27 with TRBJ1-1, with D perhaps TRBD1 (5 bases). The germline V gene encodes CDR1 MNHEY and CDR2 SMNVEV (reference sequence). This CDR3 has 11 amino acids. The germline V and J ends were trimmed by 3 bases and 8 bases, with 7 bases remaining between them. The CDR3 is CASSLGQEAFF. DNA of the CDR3: TGTGCCAGCAGTTTGGGGCAGGAAGCTTTCTTT.

Here the CDR3 DNA reads TGTGCCAGCAGCTACCCTATGGACAGGTCCCATTCATACACTGAAGCTTTCTTT. Amino acids: CASSYPMDRSHSYTEAFF. The chain uses TRBV7-9 and TRBJ1-1; the match to TRBD1 covers 7 bases. Germline V gene sequence: CDR1 SEHNR, CDR2 FQNEAQ (reference sequence). CDR3 size: 18 residues. Trimming cost V 4 bases and J 3 bases; bases outside gene matches: 17.